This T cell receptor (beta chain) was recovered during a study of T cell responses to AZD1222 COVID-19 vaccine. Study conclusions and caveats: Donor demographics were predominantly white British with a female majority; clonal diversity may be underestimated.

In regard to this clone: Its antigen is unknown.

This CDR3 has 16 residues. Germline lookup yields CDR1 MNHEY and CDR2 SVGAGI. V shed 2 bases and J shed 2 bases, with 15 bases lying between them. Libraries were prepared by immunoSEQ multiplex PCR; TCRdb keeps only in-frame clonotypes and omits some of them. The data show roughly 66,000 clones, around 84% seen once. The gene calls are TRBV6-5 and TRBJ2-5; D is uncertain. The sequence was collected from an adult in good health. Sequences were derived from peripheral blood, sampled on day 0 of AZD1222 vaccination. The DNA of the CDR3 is TGTGCCAGCAGTTACACGAATACAGCCTTTCAAGAGACCCAGTACTTC. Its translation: CASSYTNTAFQETQYF.